What follows is one TCR beta chain and its context. The antigen remains unidentified. The record originates from a study of Ad26.COV2.S vaccination and SARS-CoV-2 variants. Broader study findings: Placebo recipients trailed vaccine recipients in spike-specific TCR breadth.

The treatment is: 15 to 20 received Ad26.COV2.S at low or high dose, single or two shots; several received placebo; per-sample allocation not given. Vaccine and placebo recipients were sampled on day 63 after the first injection. V was trimmed by 7 bases and J by 1 base, leaving 13 bases between them. Germline CDR1 and CDR2: MNHEY and SVGAGI. The CDR3 is made up of 15 amino acids. Here immunoSEQ multiplex PCR was the method, and the copy in TCRdb shows in-frame clones only, minus some. Of fewer than 300,000 clones in the sample, approximately 87% were seen once. Source: peripheral blood, taken in a trial of Ad26.COV2.S vaccine versus placebo. The genes are TRBV6-5 and TRBJ2-2, with D unclear. This clonotype was obtained from a person aged 18-65 years who received the Ad26.COV2.S COVID-19 vaccine or a placebo. The CDR3 protein is CASTMAHLNTGELFF. The CDR3 DNA is TGTGCCAGCACTATGGCACATCTGAACACCGGGGAGCTGTTTTTT.